Listed here are 28 T cell receptor beta chains from one sample, sequenced in a study of blood T cell repertoires in COVID-19. The method was immunoSEQ multiplex PCR; TCRdb's version includes in-frame clones alone and lacks a portion of them. In the table there are 25,000 to 35,000 clones, roughly 86% of which are singletons. The specimen was peripheral blood. These receptors were obtained from a human donor in a cohort sampled during active COVID-19. The donor label of this sample is uncertain.

This clone was detected only once. The gene calls are TRBV6-6 and TRBJ2-7, with D possibly TRBD1 on 5 matching bases. The CDR3 totals 16 residues. V lost 4 bases to trimming and J lost 0 bases, with 16 bases between them. Germline CDR1 reads MNHNY; CDR2 reads SVGAGI (reference sequence). The CDR3 region is CASSLPQGSYSYEQYF. DNA for the CDR3: TGTGCCAGCAGTTTACCCCAGGGCTCATACTCCTACGAGCAGTACTTC.

V is TRBV28 and J is TRBJ1-3, with D maybe TRBD1 (5 bases). Trimming took off 6 bases at V and 0 bases at J, with 6 bases between the two ends. CDR3 size: 13 residues. CDR1 and CDR2 from the germline V gene are MDHEN and SYDVKM. The CDR3 loop reads CASRTGSGNTIYF. CDR3 bases: TGTGCCAGCAGAACAGGCTCTGGAAACACCATATATTTT.

The chain has TRBV28 and TRBJ1-2; D not resolved. CDR3 size: 11 residues. Germline values: CDR1 MDHEN, CDR2 SYDVKM. V lost 8 bases and J lost 2, with 6 bases in between. This chain's CDR3 is CASGENYGYTF. In DNA form, the CDR3 reads TGTGCCAGCGGGGAGAACTATGGCTACACCTTC.

The chain recombines TRBV6-2 or TRBV6-3 with TRBJ2-4, with 7 bases aligning to TRBD1. CDR1 is MNHEY and CDR2 is SVGEGT in the germline V gene. V dropped 5 bases and J dropped 6; count of bases not matched to a gene: 16. CDR3 length: 17 residues. Here the CDR3 DNA reads TGTGCCAGCAGTCCATCCCCCGGACAGGCTAGGGGAAACATTCAGTACTTC. It codes for CASSPSPGQARGNIQYF.

The rearrangement links TRBV25-1 to TRBJ2-3; D is perhaps TRBD2 (6 bases). Germline V lookup: CDR1 MGHDK, CDR2 SYGVNS. With 1 base removed from V and 3 bases from J, the gap between germline ends came to 14 bases. This CDR3 has 16 residues. For the CDR3, the DNA is TGTGCCAGCAGTGAATTTAGTGGAGGAGGGACAGATACGCAGTATTTT. Translation: CASSEFSGGGTDTQYF.

The chain uses TRBV6-5 and TRBJ2-1, with TRBD1 matching 7 bases. Germline V gene data show CDR1 as MNHEY and CDR2 as SVGAGI. The V segment lost 7 bases and the J segment 4 bases; nucleotides outside the gene matches: 7. The CDR3 length is 14 residues. CDR3 bases: TGTGCCAGCAAATTGGGACAGAGATACAATGAGCAGTTCTTC. The encoded protein is CASKLGQRYNEQFF.

This sequence joins TRBV5-1 and TRBJ2-2; maybe TRBD1 (6 bases). CDR1 and CDR2 from the germline V gene are SGHRS and YFSETQ. The CDR3 runs to 15 residues. With 6 bases removed from V and 0 bases from J, the gap between germline ends came to 12 bases. DNA for the CDR3: TGCGCCAGCACCGTGGACAGCGCGAACACCGGGGAGCTGTTTTTT. This encodes CASTVDSANTGELFF.

The rearrangement uses TRBV6-2 or TRBV6-3 and TRBJ2-7, with D possibly being TRBD2 (5 bases). The CDR3 sequence is 16 residues long. V was clipped by 0 bases and J by 0 bases, with 12 bases between them. Germline V gives CDR1 MNHEY, CDR2 SVGEGT. The CDR3 DNA reads as TGTGCCAGCAGTTACTCAGGGTCTAGCCACTCCTACGAGCAGTACTTC. As protein: CASSYSGSSHSYEQYF.

The gene calls are TRBV5-1 and TRBJ1-3; 9 nucleotides match TRBD1. There are 16 residues in the CDR3. Germline trimming cut 4 bases from V and 1 base from J; bases unmatched to any gene: 6. CDR1 SGHRS and CDR2 YFSETQ come from the germline V gene. The CDR3 bases are TGCGCCAGCAGCGAGGGGACAGGGATATCTGGAAACACCATATATTTT. It is translated as CASSEGTGISGNTIYF.

The chain recombines TRBV6-6 with TRBJ1-5, with TRBD1 matching over 8 bases. Looked up from germline, CDR1 is MNHNY and CDR2 is SVGAGI (reference sequence). V dropped 6 bases and J dropped 2; count of bases not matched to a gene: 9. The CDR3 length is 16 residues. CDR3 amino acids: CASRGAGGEGNQPQHF. DNA of the CDR3: TGTGCCAGCAGGGGGGCAGGGGGCGAAGGCAATCAGCCCCAGCATTTT.

This chain connects TRBV5-5 to TRBJ2-1; possibly TRBD2 for D (6 bases). Germline CDR1 SGHKS, CDR2 YYEKEE (reference sequence). Trimming cost V 0 bases and J 7 bases, with 11 bases left between them. The CDR3 consists of 14 residues. The CDR3 sequence is CASSLGAGRNEQFF. DNA for the CDR3: TGTGCCAGCAGCTTGGGTGCAGGGAGGAATGAGCAGTTCTTC.

This chain links TRBV11-2 with TRBJ1-4; perhaps TRBD1 as D (5 bases). The germline CDR1 and CDR2 sequences are SGHAT and FQNNGV. V was shortened by 4 bases and J by 0 bases, with 9 bases between the two germline ends. This CDR3 is 15 amino acids long. The CDR3 loop reads CASSSPTATNEKLFF. The CDR3 nucleotides are TGTGCCAGCAGCTCCCCGACAGCAACTAATGAAAAACTGTTTTTT. The complete variable domain, with remaining parts taken from reference TRBV11-2 and TRBJ1-4, reads EAGVAQSPRYKIIEKRQSVAFWCNPISGHATLYWYQQILGQGPKLLIQFQNNGVVDDSQLPKDRFSAERLKGVDSTLKIQPAKLEDSAVYLCASSSPTATNEKLFFGSGTQLSVL.

The J gene is TRBJ2-7, the V gene TRBV28; possibly TRBD1 for D (6 bases). Trimming cost V 1 base and J 6 bases, with 10 bases left between them. This CDR3 contains 13 residues. Germline V lookup: CDR1 MDHEN, CDR2 SYDVKM. CDR3 coding DNA: TGTGCCAGCAGTTTATCCCTGACAGGCGAGCAGTACTTC. It yields the protein CASSLSLTGEQYF. The variable domain in full, completed from reference TRBV28 and TRBJ2-7, reads DVKVTQSSRYLVKRTGEKVFLECVQDMDHENMFWYRQDPGLGLRLIYFSYDVKMKEKGDIPEGYSVSREKKERFSLILESASTNQTSMYLCASSLSLTGEQYFGPGTRLTVT.

The chain combines TRBV28 with TRBJ2-1; 10 bases fit TRBD2. V lost 6 bases, J lost 4 bases, and 6 bases stayed unmatched. CDR1 is MDHEN, CDR2 SYDVKM, per germline. CDR3 length: 15 residues. CDR3 residues: CASSNGLAVYNEQFF. The CDR3 DNA reads as TGTGCCAGCAGCAATGGACTAGCGGTTTACAATGAGCAGTTCTTC.

The gene calls are TRBV6-6 and TRBJ1-3, with 7 nucleotides matching TRBD1. The germline gives CDR1 MNHNY, CDR2 SVGAGI (reference sequence). This CDR3 has 16 amino acids. Trimming cost V 5 bases and J 2 bases; bases outside gene matches: 9. Here the CDR3 reads CASSSRTGTPGNTIYF. CDR3 sequence (DNA): TGTGCCAGCAGTAGTCGGACAGGAACCCCTGGAAACACCATATATTTT.

This chain connects TRBV11-3 to TRBJ2-7; 11 nucleotides match TRBD1. The CDR3 runs 15 residues. The ends lost 5 bases at V and 4 bases at J; junction bases unmatched: 7. CDR1 SGHNT and CDR2 YENEEA come from the germline V gene. The CDR3 DNA follows: TGTGCCAGCAGCCCCAGGGACAGGGGGAGGTACGAGCAGTACTTC. Amino acids: CASSPRDRGRYEQYF.

The table lists this clone with a count of one. The chain uses TRBV5-1 and TRBJ1-1; D gene uncertain. V shed 2 bases and J shed 5 bases, with 19 bases lying between them. This CDR3 contains 16 residues. Germline CDR1 SGHRS, CDR2 YFSETQ. CDR3 sequence reads: CASSLDPAVRGTEAFF. CDR3 coding DNA: TGCGCCAGCAGCTTAGATCCTGCGGTTCGAGGAACTGAAGCTTTCTTT.

V is TRBV18 and J is TRBJ1-3; tentative D call: TRBD1 (5 bases). The CDR3 runs 15 residues. The V gene's germline CDR1 is KGHSH and CDR2 LQKENI. V was clipped by 5 bases and J by 0 bases, with 11 bases between them. The CDR3 here is CASSTTQGSGNTIYF. DNA for the CDR3: TGTGCCAGCTCAACAACCCAGGGCTCTGGAAACACCATATATTTT. Full variable domain (missing parts from reference TRBV18 and TRBJ1-3): NAGVMQNPRHLVRRRGQEARLRCSPMKGHSHVYWYRQLPEEGLKFMVYLQKENIIDESGMPKERFSAEFPKEGPSILRIQQVVRGDSAAYFCASSTTQGSGNTIYFGEGSWLTVV.

V usage is TRBV6-5 and J usage is TRBJ1-1; D may be TRBD1 (6 bases). V was pared by 6 bases and J by 6 bases, with 14 bases between. Germline V gene data show CDR1 as MNHEY and CDR2 as SVGAGI. The CDR3 is 13 amino acids. The CDR3 reads CASRPTGRPEAFF. Written as DNA, the CDR3 is TGTGCCAGCAGACCGACAGGTCGGCCTGAAGCTTTCTTT.

This sequence joins TRBV19 and TRBJ1-5, with 7 nucleotides matching TRBD1. The CDR3 is made up of 18 amino acids. The V and J ends lost 2 bases and 2 bases, in that order; junction bases with no gene match: 12. The germline V gene encodes CDR1 LNHDA and CDR2 SQIVND (reference sequence). DNA of the CDR3: TGTGCCAGTAGTATAAGGGGCCACAGGGGAAGCGGCAATCAGCCCCAGCATTTT. It translates to CASSIRGHRGSGNQPQHF.

This clone was seen once. J is TRBJ1-1 and V is TRBV5-4; 9 nucleotides align to TRBD1. The CDR3 is made up of 15 amino acids. Trimming took 3 bases from V and 5 from J; bases not matched to a gene: 8. From germline, CDR1 is SGHNT and CDR2 YYREEE (reference sequence). The CDR3 bases are TGTGCCAGCAGCTCGCCGGGACAGGGAAATACTGAAGCTTTCTTT. Translation gives CASSSPGQGNTEAFF.

The chain carries TRBV6-5 and TRBJ2-7; tentatively, D is TRBD1 (5 bases). Germline V gives CDR1 MNHEY, CDR2 SVGAGI. V was clipped by 6 bases and J by 3 bases, with 9 bases between them. The CDR3 length is 12 residues. CDR3 nucleotide sequence: TGTGCCAGCAGCAAGCAGGGCTACGAGCAGTACTTC. It is translated as CASSKQGYEQYF.

The chain employs TRBV6-6 and TRBJ1-1, with TRBD1 matching over 8 bases. Germline V lookup: CDR1 MNHNY, CDR2 SVGAGI (reference sequence). CDR3 length: 16 residues. V lost 2 bases and J lost 5; bases outside the gene matches: 10. As DNA, the CDR3 is TGTGCCAGCAGTTACCGGCCCGACAGGGGCCCGACTGAAGCTTTCTTT. Translating gives CASSYRPDRGPTEAFF.

The count of this clone is one. The CDR3 protein is CASSLEQDRPGLADNEQFF. The CDR3 region has the DNA TGTGCCAGCAGCTTGGAACAGGACAGGCCGGGACTAGCGGACAATGAGCAGTTCTTC. The chain combines TRBV7-3 with TRBJ2-1; 11 bases fit TRBD2. CDR1 is SGHTA and CDR2 is FQGTGA in the germline V gene. The junction had 15 bases not matched to a gene; V was cut back by 3 bases and J by 5 bases. The CDR3 sequence is 19 residues long.

This chain uses TRBV2 with TRBJ1-2, with D maybe TRBD1 (5 bases). The CDR3 has 14 amino acids. Trimming took 0 bases from V and 8 from J, leaving 13 bases between them. CDR1 is SNHLY and CDR2 is FYNNEI in the germline V gene. The CDR3 nucleotides read TGTGCCAGCAGTGAAGCGGGGGGGAGGCAGGGCTACACCTTC. Residues: CASSEAGGRQGYTF.

V usage is TRBV4-2 and J usage is TRBJ2-1, with D possibly matching TRBD2 (5 bases). The CDR3 totals 16 residues. Trimming pared 4 bases from V and 0 bases from J, leaving 13 bases between. The germline CDR1 and CDR2 sequences are LGHNA and YNFKEQ. CDR3 protein: CASSPFASTSYNEQFF. The CDR3 region has the DNA TGTGCCAGCAGCCCTTTTGCTAGCACCTCCTACAATGAGCAGTTCTTC.

The gene calls are TRBV5-1 and TRBJ2-1; 8 bases agree with TRBD1. The trim removed 4 bases at V and 4 bases at J, leaving 10 bases unmatched. The CDR3 runs 16 residues. Germline V gives CDR1 SGHRS, CDR2 YFSETQ. The chain's CDR3 is CASSAQAGGYYNEQFF. In DNA form, the CDR3 reads TGCGCCAGCAGCGCCCAGGCAGGGGGCTATTACAATGAGCAGTTCTTC.

The chain couples TRBV5-1 to TRBJ1-1; weak D call: TRBD1 (5 bases). V was pared by 2 bases and J by 4 bases, with 15 bases between. There are 15 residues in the CDR3. Germline V gene lookup returns CDR1 SGHRS and CDR2 YFSETQ. The CDR3 DNA sequence: TGCGCCAGCAGCTTTGGGCACGGCGGGGGCACTGAAGCTTTCTTT. Translated: CASSFGHGGGTEAFF.